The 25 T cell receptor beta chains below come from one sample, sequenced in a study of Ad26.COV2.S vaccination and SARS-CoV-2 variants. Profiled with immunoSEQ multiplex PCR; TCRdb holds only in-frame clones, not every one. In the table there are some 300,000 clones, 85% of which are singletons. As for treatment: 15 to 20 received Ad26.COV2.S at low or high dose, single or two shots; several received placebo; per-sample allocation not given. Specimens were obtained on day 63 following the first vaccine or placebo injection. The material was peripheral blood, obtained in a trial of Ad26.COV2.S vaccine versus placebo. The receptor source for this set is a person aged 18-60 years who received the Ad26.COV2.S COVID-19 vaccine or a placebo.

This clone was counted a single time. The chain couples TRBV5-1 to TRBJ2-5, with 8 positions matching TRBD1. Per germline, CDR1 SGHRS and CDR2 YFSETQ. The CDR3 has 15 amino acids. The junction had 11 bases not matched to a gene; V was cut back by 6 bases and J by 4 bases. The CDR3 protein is CASTSTGDVGETQYF. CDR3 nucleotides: TGCGCCAGCACCTCGACAGGGGATGTGGGAGAGACCCAGTACTTC.

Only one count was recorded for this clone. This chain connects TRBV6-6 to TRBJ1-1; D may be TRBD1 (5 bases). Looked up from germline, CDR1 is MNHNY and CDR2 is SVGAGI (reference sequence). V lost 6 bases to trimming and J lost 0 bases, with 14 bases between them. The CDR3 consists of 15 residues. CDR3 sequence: CASRPPGTLNTEAFF. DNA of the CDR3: TGTGCCAGCAGGCCGCCCGGGACGTTGAACACTGAAGCTTTCTTT.

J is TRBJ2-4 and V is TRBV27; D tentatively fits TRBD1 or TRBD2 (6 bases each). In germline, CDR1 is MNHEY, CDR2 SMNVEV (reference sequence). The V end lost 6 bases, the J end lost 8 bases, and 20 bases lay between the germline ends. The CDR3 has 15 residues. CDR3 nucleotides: TGTGCCAGCAGCTCCTTCGGGGGCCCGGTGGACATTCAGTACTTC. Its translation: CASSSFGGPVDIQYF.

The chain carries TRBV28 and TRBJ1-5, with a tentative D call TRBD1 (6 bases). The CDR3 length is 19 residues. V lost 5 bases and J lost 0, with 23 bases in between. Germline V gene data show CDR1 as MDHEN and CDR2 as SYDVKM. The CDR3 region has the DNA TGTGCCAGCAGTACTACGGGGGGCGTTCATGATTATAGCAATCAGCCCCAGCATTTT. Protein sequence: CASSTTGGVHDYSNQPQHF.

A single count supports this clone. CDR3 DNA: TGTGCCAGCAGCCAAGGGGACGCCGGTCTTGTGGGGGAGCTGTTTTTT. Residues: CASSQGDAGLVGELFF. The rearrangement joins TRBV4-2 to TRBJ2-2; the D gene could be TRBD1 or TRBD2 (5 bases each). Germline CDR1 LGHNA, CDR2 YNFKEQ. CDR3 length: 16 residues. The V end was cut by 1 base, the J end by 8 bases, with 17 bases between.

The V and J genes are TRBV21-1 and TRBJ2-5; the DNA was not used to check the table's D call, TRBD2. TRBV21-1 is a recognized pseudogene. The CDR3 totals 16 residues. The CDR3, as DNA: TGTGCCAGCAGCACTAAGACTAGCGGGCTTCAAGAGACCCAGTACTTC. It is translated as CASSTKTSGLQETQYF.

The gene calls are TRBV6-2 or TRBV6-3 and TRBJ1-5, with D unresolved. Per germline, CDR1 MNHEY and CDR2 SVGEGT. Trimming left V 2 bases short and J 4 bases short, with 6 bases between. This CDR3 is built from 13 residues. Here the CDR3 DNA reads TGTGCCAGCAGTTACCCAAATAATCAGCCCCAGCATTTT. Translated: CASSYPNNQPQHF.

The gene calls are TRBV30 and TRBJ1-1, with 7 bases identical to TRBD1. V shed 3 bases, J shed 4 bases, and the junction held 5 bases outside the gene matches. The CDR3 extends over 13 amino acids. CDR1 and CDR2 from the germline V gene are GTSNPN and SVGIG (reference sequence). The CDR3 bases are TGTGCCTGGAGACCTCAGGGGGGCACTGAAGCTTTCTTT. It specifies CAWRPQGGTEAFF.

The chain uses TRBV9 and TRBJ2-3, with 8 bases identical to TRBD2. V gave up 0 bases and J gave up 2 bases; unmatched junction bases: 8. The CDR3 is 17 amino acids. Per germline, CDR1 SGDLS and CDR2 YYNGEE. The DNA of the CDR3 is TGTGCCAGCAGCGTAGGCTATCGGGGGGGGTCCACAGATACGCAGTATTTT. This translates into CASSVGYRGGSTDTQYF. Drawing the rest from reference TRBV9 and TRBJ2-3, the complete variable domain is DSGVTQTPKHLITATGQRVTLRCSPRSGDLSVYWYQQSLDQGLQFLIQYYNGEERAKGNILERFSAQQFPDLHSELNLSSLELGDSALYFCASSVGYRGGSTDTQYFGPGTRLTVL.

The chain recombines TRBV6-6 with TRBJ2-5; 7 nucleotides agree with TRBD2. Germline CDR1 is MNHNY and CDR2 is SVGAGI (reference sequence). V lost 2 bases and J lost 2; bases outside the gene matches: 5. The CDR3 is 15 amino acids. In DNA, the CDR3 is TGTGCCAGCAGTTACCTGCGGGGGAATCAAGAGACCCAGTACTTC. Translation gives CASSYLRGNQETQYF.

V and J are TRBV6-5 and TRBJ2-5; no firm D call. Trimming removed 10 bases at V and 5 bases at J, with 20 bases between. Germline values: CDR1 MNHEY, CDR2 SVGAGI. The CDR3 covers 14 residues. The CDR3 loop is CATSIPGSPETQYF. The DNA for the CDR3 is TGTGCCACCTCGATCCCCGGATCTCCCGAGACCCAGTACTTC.

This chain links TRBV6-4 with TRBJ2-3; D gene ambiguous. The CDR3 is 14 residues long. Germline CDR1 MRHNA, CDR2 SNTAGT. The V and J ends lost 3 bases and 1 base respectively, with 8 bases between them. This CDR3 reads CASSDTLGTDTQYF. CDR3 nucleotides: TGTGCCAGCAGTGATACCCTCGGCACAGATACGCAGTATTTT.

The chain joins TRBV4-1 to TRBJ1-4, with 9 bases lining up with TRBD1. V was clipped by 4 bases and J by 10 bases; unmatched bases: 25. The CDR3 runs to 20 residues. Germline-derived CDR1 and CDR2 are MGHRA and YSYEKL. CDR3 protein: CASSLRDRVQSGRSTSKLFF. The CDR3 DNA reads TGCGCCAGCAGCCTCCGGGACAGGGTCCAATCTGGTCGTTCCACCTCAAAACTGTTTTTT.

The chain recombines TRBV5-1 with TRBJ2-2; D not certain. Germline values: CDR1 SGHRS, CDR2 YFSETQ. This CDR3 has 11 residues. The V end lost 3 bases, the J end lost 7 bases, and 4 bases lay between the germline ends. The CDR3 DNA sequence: TGCGCCAGCAGCTGGGGCGGGGAGCTGTTTTTT. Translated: CASSWGGELFF.

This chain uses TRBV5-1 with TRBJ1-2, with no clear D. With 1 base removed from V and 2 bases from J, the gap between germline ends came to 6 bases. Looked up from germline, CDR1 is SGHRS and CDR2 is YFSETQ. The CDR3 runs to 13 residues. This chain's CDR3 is CASSLLANYGYTF. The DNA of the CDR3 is TGCGCCAGCAGCTTGCTCGCCAACTATGGCTACACCTTC. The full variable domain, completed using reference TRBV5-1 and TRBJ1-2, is KAGVTQTPRYLIKTRGQQVTLSCSPISGHRSVSWYQQTPGQGLQFLFEYFSETQRNKGNFPGRFSGRQFSNSRSEMNVSTLELGDSALYLCASSLLANYGYTFGSGTRLTVV.

The CDR3 loop reads CASSSLAGGGADTQYF. CDR3 nucleotide sequence: TGTGCCAGCAGCTCCCTAGCGGGGGGGGGTGCAGATACGCAGTATTTT. The chain joins TRBV11-2 to TRBJ2-3; 12 positions agree with TRBD2. V trimming: 4 bases; J trimming: 4 bases; junction bases outside the gene matches: 6. Per germline, CDR1 SGHAT and CDR2 FQNNGV. CDR3 length: 16 amino acids. The whole variable domain, filled in from reference TRBV11-2 and TRBJ2-3, reads EAGVAQSPRYKIIEKRQSVAFWCNPISGHATLYWYQQILGQGPKLLIQFQNNGVVDDSQLPKDRFSAERLKGVDSTLKIQPAKLEDSAVYLCASSSLAGGGADTQYFGPGTRLTVL.

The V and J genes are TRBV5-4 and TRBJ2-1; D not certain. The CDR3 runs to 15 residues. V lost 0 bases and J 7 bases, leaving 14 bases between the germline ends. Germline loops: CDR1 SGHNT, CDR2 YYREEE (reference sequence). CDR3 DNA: TGTGCCAGCAGCTTGGAAATAGGGATAGATAATGAGCAGTTCTTC. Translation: CASSLEIGIDNEQFF.

CDR3 amino acids: CASSLTGENEQFF. In DNA form, the CDR3 reads TGTGCCAGCAGCTTAACGGGGGAAAATGAGCAGTTCTTC. The V and J genes are TRBV7-3 and TRBJ2-1; D may correspond to TRBD1 or TRBD2 (5 bases each). The ends were cut back, 0 bases at V and 7 bases at J, with 7 bases in the middle. Germline CDR1 is SGHTA and CDR2 is FQGTGA. The CDR3 contains 13 residues.

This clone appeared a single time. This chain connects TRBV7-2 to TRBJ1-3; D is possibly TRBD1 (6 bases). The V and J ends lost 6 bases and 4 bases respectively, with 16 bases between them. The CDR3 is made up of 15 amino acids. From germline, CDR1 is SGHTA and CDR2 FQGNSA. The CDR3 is CASRATGSGGNTIYF. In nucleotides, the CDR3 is TGTGCCAGCAGGGCTACAGGGTCTGGGGGAAACACCATATATTTT.

In DNA, the CDR3 is TGCGCCAGCAGCTCCTCCTTAAGCGGGGGGTCCCTCTCTGAGCAGTTCTTC. Translated: CASSSSLSGGSLSEQFF. The rearrangement uses TRBV5-1 and TRBJ2-1; 9 nucleotides match TRBD2. The CDR3 spans 17 residues. Trimming at V came to 3 bases and at J to 9 bases, leaving 16 bases not matched to a gene. The V gene's germline CDR1 is SGHRS and CDR2 YFSETQ.

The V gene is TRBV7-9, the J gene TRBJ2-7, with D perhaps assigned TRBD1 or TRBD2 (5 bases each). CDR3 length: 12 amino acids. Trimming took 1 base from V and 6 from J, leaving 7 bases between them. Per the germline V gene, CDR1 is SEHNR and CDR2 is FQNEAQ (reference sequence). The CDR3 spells CASSLGGREQYF. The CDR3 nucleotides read TGTGCCAGCAGCTTAGGGGGACGCGAGCAGTACTTC.

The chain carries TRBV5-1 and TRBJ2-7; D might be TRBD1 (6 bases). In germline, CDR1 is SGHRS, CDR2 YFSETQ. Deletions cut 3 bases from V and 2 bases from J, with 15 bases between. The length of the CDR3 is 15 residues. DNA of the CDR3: TGCGCCAGCAGCTCAACAACGACAGGCCCCTACGAGCAGTACTTC. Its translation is CASSSTTTGPYEQYF.

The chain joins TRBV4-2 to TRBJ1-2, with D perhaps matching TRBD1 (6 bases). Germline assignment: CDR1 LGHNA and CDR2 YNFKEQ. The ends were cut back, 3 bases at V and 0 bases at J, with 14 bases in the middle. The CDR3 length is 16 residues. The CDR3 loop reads CASSQRSGTTNYGYTF. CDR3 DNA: TGTGCCAGCAGCCAGAGGTCCGGGACAACTAACTATGGCTACACCTTC.

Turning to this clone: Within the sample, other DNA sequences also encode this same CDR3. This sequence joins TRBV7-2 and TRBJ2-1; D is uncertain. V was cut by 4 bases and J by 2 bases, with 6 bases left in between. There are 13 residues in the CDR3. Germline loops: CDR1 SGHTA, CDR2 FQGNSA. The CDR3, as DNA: TGTGCCAGCAGCTCGGAGCCCTACAATGAGCAGTTCTTC. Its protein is CASSSEPYNEQFF.

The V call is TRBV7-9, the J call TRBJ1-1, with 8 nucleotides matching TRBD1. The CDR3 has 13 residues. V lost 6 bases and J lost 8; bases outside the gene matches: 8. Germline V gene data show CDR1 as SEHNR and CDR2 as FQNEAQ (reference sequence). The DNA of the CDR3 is TGTGCCAGCAGGGAGGGACAGGCCATCGAAGCTTTCTTT. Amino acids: CASREGQAIEAFF.